Below, 17 T cell receptor beta chains from the same sample are listed, as sequenced in a study of blood T cell repertoires in COVID-19 (TCRdb year 2020). Preparation of the library involved the immunoSEQ multiplex PCR assay. TCRdb limited this immuneACCESS table to in-frame rearrangements with V and J called. A share of clones is missing; checked studies link under half to unresolved V genes, and the rest is unexplained. The sample yields some 150,000 clones; about 80% were counted once. Of the sample, approximately 2.9% falls within the top ten clones. The sequenced sample was peripheral blood. The receptors derive from a woman of 80 years or more with acute or convalescent COVID-19.

This clone was found once. This chain uses TRBV7-2 with TRBJ1-1; 8 positions agree with TRBD1. This CDR3 region has 16 residues. Germline CDR1 reads SGHTA; CDR2 reads FQGNSA. V trimming: 5 bases; J trimming: 2 bases; junction bases outside the gene matches: 10. The CDR3 protein is CASSDRTGRGNTEAFF. In nucleotides, the CDR3 is TGTGCCAGCAGCGACCGGACAGGGAGGGGTAACACTGAAGCTTTCTTT.

The chain uses TRBV11-2 and TRBJ2-3; 10 bases agree with TRBD2. V was clipped by 2 bases and J by 2 bases; unmatched bases: 7. Germline CDR1 reads SGHAT; CDR2 reads FQNNGV. The CDR3 runs 17 residues. CDR3 residues: CASSLYGLAGATDTQYF. In DNA form, the CDR3 reads TGTGCCAGCAGCTTATATGGGCTAGCGGGGGCCACAGATACGCAGTATTTT.

The chain uses TRBV19 and TRBJ1-2; D is uncertain. The CDR3 has 11 residues. Per the germline V gene, CDR1 is LNHDA and CDR2 is SQIVND (reference sequence). With 7 bases removed from V and 8 bases from J, the gap between germline ends came to 11 bases. CDR3 nucleotide sequence: TGTGCCAGTACCGGCGGTAGGGGCTACACCTTC. Translation: CASTGGRGYTF. Complete variable domain (other parts from reference TRBV19 and TRBJ1-2): DGGITQSPKYLFRKEGQNVTLSCEQNLNHDAMYWYRQDPGQGLRLIYYSQIVNDFQKGDIAEGYSVSREKKESFPLTVTSAQKNPTAFYLCASTGGRGYTFGSGTRLTVV.

The chain has TRBV5-1 and TRBJ2-5, with 7 bases that match TRBD1. CDR1 SGHRS and CDR2 YFSETQ come from the germline V gene. V gave up 3 bases and J gave up 0 bases; unmatched junction bases: 2. This CDR3 region has 14 residues. CDR3 region: CASSWDSDQETQYF. In nucleotides, the CDR3 is TGCGCCAGCAGCTGGGACAGCGACCAAGAGACCCAGTACTTC.

This clone was detected only a few times. The chain is built from TRBV27 and TRBJ1-2, with TRBD1 matching over 7 bases. This CDR3 region has 15 residues. V was pared by 5 bases and J by 4 bases, with 10 bases of the junction left unmatched. Germline loops: CDR1 MNHEY, CDR2 SMNVEV (reference sequence). The CDR3 region is CASSPRDSQSYGYTF. The CDR3 DNA follows: TGTGCCAGCAGTCCACGGGACAGTCAATCCTATGGCTACACCTTC.

The rearrangement uses TRBV21-1 and TRBJ2-7; TRBD2 reflects the table's D call only, with no check against the DNA. TRBV21-1 is an annotated pseudogene. The CDR3 contains 16 residues. CDR3 DNA sequence: TGTGCCAGCAGCAAACTAGCGGGGGGCCCCAGTTACGAGCAGTACTTC. Translation: CASSKLAGGPSYEQYF.

The chain links TRBV4-1 to TRBJ2-7, with 8 bases identical to TRBD1. Germline V gene lookup returns CDR1 MGHRA and CDR2 YSYEKL. V gave up 4 bases and J gave up 5 bases; unmatched junction bases: 10. This CDR3 has 15 residues. CDR3 sequence: CASSPRYRGSHEQYF. The CDR3 nucleotides read TGCGCCAGCAGCCCCCGGTACAGGGGGTCTCACGAGCAGTACTTC.

The chain has TRBV30 and TRBJ1-5; possible D gene TRBD1, 6 bases. The CDR3 extends over 20 amino acids. Trimming stripped 2 bases from V and 2 bases from J, with 28 bases between. CDR1 and CDR2 from the germline V gene are GTSNPN and SVGIG (reference sequence). The CDR3 region has the DNA TGTGCCTGGAGTCCTTACCCTTGGAGTAGGGGGTCAGGGGGCAATCAGCCCCAGCATTTT. Its protein is CAWSPYPWSRGSGGNQPQHF.

J is TRBJ2-1 and V is TRBV6-6; D unclear. Trimming took 6 bases from V and 0 from J, leaving 9 bases between them. Germline-derived CDR1 and CDR2 are MNHNY and SVGAGI (reference sequence). There are 14 residues in the CDR3. The CDR3 loop reads CASRAASSYNEQFF. As DNA, the CDR3 is TGTGCCAGCAGGGCCGCCAGCTCCTACAATGAGCAGTTCTTC.

This chain joins TRBV7-9 and TRBJ2-5, with a possible D match to TRBD1 (5 bases). This CDR3 spans 14 amino acids. Per the germline V gene, CDR1 is SEHNR and CDR2 is FQNEAQ (reference sequence). Trimming took 5 bases from V and 0 from J, leaving 10 bases between them. The CDR3 sequence is CASSRDSYQETQYF. The CDR3 DNA is TGTGCCAGCAGCCGCGACAGTTACCAAGAGACCCAGTACTTC.

The J gene is TRBJ2-1, the V gene TRBV11-3; D call uncertain. Trimming took off 1 base at V and 5 bases at J, with 12 bases between the two ends. From germline, CDR1 is SGHNT and CDR2 YENEEA. The CDR3 is made up of 15 amino acids. CDR3: CASSLAEGGDNEQFF. Written as DNA, the CDR3 is TGTGCCAGCAGCTTAGCTGAAGGCGGAGACAATGAGCAGTTCTTC.

In its sample, this clone was seen once. This chain uses TRBV11-2 with TRBJ2-7; a weak D match, TRBD1 (6 bases). CDR1 is SGHAT, CDR2 FQNNGV, per germline. V was pared by 1 base and J by 7 bases, with 14 bases between. This CDR3 is 14 amino acids long. The CDR3 DNA reads TGTGCCAGCAGCTTAGCAGGGGTCCCAAGGGAGCAGTACTTC. It codes for CASSLAGVPREQYF.

The genes are TRBV7-2 and TRBJ2-3, with 8 bases identical to TRBD2. Germline V gene data show CDR1 as SGHTA and CDR2 as FQGNSA. J gave up 7 bases and V 8 bases, and 5 bases lay outside the gene matches. This CDR3 contains 12 residues. DNA of the CDR3: TGTGCCAGCTCGGGGGGGAGGAATACGCAGTATTTT. Its translation: CASSGGRNTQYF.

This rearrangement joins TRBV7-9 to TRBJ1-2; D gene unclear. The CDR3 has 12 residues. Germline values: CDR1 SEHNR, CDR2 FQNEAQ (reference sequence). The V end was cut by 5 bases, the J end by 7 bases, with 11 bases between. CDR3 in amino acids: CASSPSGLGYTF. The CDR3 DNA follows: TGTGCCAGCAGCCCAAGTGGCCTTGGCTACACCTTC.

This chain links TRBV12-5 with TRBJ1-4; TRBD1 agrees at 10 bases. This CDR3 contains 19 residues. Germline V lookup: CDR1 LGHNT, CDR2 FRNRAP. V shed 3 bases and J 2 bases; nucleotides not matched to a gene: 12. The CDR3: CASGFAPGQGLSTNEKLFF. In nucleotides, the CDR3 is TGTGCTAGTGGTTTCGCACCGGGACAGGGGTTATCTACTAATGAAAAACTGTTTTTT.

This chain links TRBV2 with TRBJ2-2, with D perhaps TRBD2 (6 bases). The CDR3 runs 13 residues. Trimming took 8 bases from V and 3 from J, leaving 10 bases between them. Germline V gives CDR1 SNHLY, CDR2 FYNNEI. Here the CDR3 reads CASGSGYTGELFF. CDR3 coding DNA: TGTGCCAGCGGTAGCGGTTACACCGGGGAGCTGTTTTTT. Full variable domain (rest looked up from reference TRBV2 and TRBJ2-2): EPEVTQTPSHQVTQMGQEVILRCVPISNHLYFYWYRQILGQKVEFLVSFYNNEISEKSEIFDDQFSVERPDGSNFTLKIRSTKLEDSAMYFCASGSGYTGELFFGEGSRLTVL.

This chain uses TRBV19 with TRBJ2-5, with 12 bases fitting TRBD2. Germline CDR1 and CDR2: LNHDA and SQIVND (reference sequence). The CDR3 covers 16 residues. V lost 1 base to trimming and J lost 5 bases; unmatched junction nucleotides: 5. The CDR3 reads CASSIGASGGAETQYF. CDR3 DNA sequence: TGTGCCAGTAGTATAGGAGCTAGCGGGGGGGCGGAGACCCAGTACTTC.